A single sample is the source of the 13 T cell receptor beta chains below, sequenced in a study of T cells in Graves' hyperthyroidism and ophthalmopathy. There were TCR beta CDR3 regions amplified from RNA transcripts. The HTBI primer set was used in a first-round RT-PCR of the TCR CDR3. MiXCR, run by TCRdb on the multiplex PCR reads, gives a single entry per CDR3 protein. The sample contains 400,000 to 450,000 distinct CDR3 sequences, about 15% of which appear only once. Material for sequencing was blood. Receptor source: a man aged 18 to 29 with Graves' ophthalmopathy.

This clonotype came up a few times. The V gene is TRBV6-1, the J gene TRBJ1-2, with D possibly matching TRBD1 (5 bases). The V end was cut by 8 bases, the J end by 4 bases, with 11 bases between. Germline V CDR1 and CDR2: MNHNS, SASEGT. The CDR3 loop spans 12 amino acids. The CDR3, as DNA: TGTGCCAGCTCAATCGGGGGCTATGGCTACACCTTC. Translating gives CASSIGGYGYTF.

In this sample, this clonotype turned up many times. The chain is built from TRBV6-1 and TRBJ2-5; TRBD2 matches at 12 bases. The CDR3 spans 15 residues. J was trimmed by 2 bases and V by 8 bases; bases with no gene match: 6. Germline V gene lookup returns CDR1 MNHNS and CDR2 SASEGT. The CDR3 spells CASSLLAGGQETQYF. The CDR3, as DNA: TGTGCCAGCTCACTTCTAGCGGGAGGGCAAGAGACCCAGTACTTC.

This clonotype was counted many times. CDR3 loop: CASSVGVAGGYGYTF. CDR3 nucleotide sequence: TGTGCCAGCAGCGTAGGAGTGGCAGGGGGGTATGGCTACACCTTC. The rearrangement links TRBV9 to TRBJ1-2; the match to TRBD1 covers 7 bases. Germline-derived CDR1 and CDR2 are SGDLS and YYNGEE. The CDR3 is made up of 15 amino acids. J gave up 5 bases and V 0 bases, and 7 bases lay outside the gene matches. The variable domain in full, completed from reference TRBV9 and TRBJ1-2, reads DSGVTQTPKHLITATGQRVTLRCSPRSGDLSVYWYQQSLDQGLQFLIQYYNGEERAKGNILERFSAQQFPDLHSELNLSSLELGDSALYFCASSVGVAGGYGYTFGSGTRLTVV.

Points on this clonotype: A single base separates this from a much larger clone, so it may be a read error. The V call is TRBV20-1, the J call TRBJ1-5, with TRBD1 identical over 8 bases. Looked up from germline, CDR1 is DFQATT and CDR2 is SNEGSKA (reference sequence). The CDR3 covers 14 residues. CDR3 amino acids: CSAQDRDVNRPQHF. The CDR3 DNA is TGCAGTGCGCAGGACAGGGACGTCAATCGGCCCCAGCATTTT.

Details on this clonotype: Just one base apart from a much larger clone, this may be a read error. The rearrangement joins TRBV6-1 to TRBJ2-5; D is possibly TRBD1 or TRBD2 (5 bases each). Germline V gene data show CDR1 as MNHNS and CDR2 as SASEGT. The CDR3 length is 14 residues. Trimming stripped 5 bases from V and 9 bases from J, with 19 bases between. In nucleotides, the CDR3 is TGTGCCAGCAGTCGGGACCCTAGCTATGAGGCCCAGTACTTC. This sequence encodes CASSRDPSYEAQYF.

This clonotype showed up many times. The chain carries TRBV19 and TRBJ2-1; a weak D match, TRBD1 (6 bases). Germline V lookup: CDR1 LNHDA, CDR2 SQIVND (reference sequence). This CDR3 region has 17 residues. V lost 4 bases and J lost 8, with 24 bases in between. The CDR3 nucleotides are TGTGCCAGTAGTAAAGGCCAATCACAGGGAAGGGACGATGAGCAGTTCTTC. Amino acid sequence: CASSKGQSQGRDDEQFF.

The chain is built from TRBV20-1 and TRBJ2-1; 14 nucleotides align to TRBD2. Germline V gene lookup returns CDR1 DFQATT and CDR2 SNEGSKA (reference sequence). Trimming at V came to 5 bases and at J to 7 bases, leaving 4 bases not matched to a gene. CDR3 length: 14 residues. CDR3 region: CSAAGLAGENEQFF. The CDR3 bases are TGCAGTGCTGCGGGACTAGCGGGAGAGAATGAGCAGTTCTTC.

This clonotype showed up just a few times. V usage is TRBV24-1 and J usage is TRBJ2-1; the match to TRBD2 covers 8 bases. The CDR3 is 15 amino acids. V lost 6 bases and J lost 8; bases outside the gene matches: 11. Per the germline V gene, CDR1 is KGHDR and CDR2 is SFDVKD. CDR3 in amino acids: CATSKNGRARDEQFF. DNA for the CDR3: TGTGCCACCAGTAAAAACGGGAGGGCCCGTGATGAGCAGTTCTTC.

The chain employs TRBV7-9 and TRBJ1-1; tentatively, D is TRBD1 (6 bases). The CDR3 has 14 residues. Germline V gives CDR1 SEHNR, CDR2 FQNEAQ (reference sequence). Trimming stripped 2 bases from V and 4 bases from J, with 11 bases between. This CDR3 is CASSLLTRGTEAFF. DNA for the CDR3: TGTGCCAGCAGCTTATTAACCAGGGGCACTGAAGCTTTCTTT.

This clonotype was observed at least ten times. V and J are TRBV3-1 and TRBJ2-5; D may be TRBD2 (5 bases). Between the trimmed V and J ends, which lost 0 bases and 2 bases, there was a span of 16 bases. This CDR3 spans 17 amino acids. Germline V gene data show CDR1 as LGHDT and CDR2 as YNNKEL (reference sequence). The CDR3 DNA follows: TGTGCCAGCAGCCAAGAAATCCCAGCGGAGCTTCAAGAGACCCAGTACTTC. Amino acids: CASSQEIPAELQETQYF.

Remarks on this clonotype: Given a much more abundant clone one base away, this may be a read error. CDR3 nucleotides: TGTGCCAGCAGCCAAACTCAAGAGACCCAGTACTTC. This encodes CASSQTQETQYF. J is TRBJ2-5 and V is TRBV11-3, with D unresolved. CDR1 and CDR2 from the germline V gene are SGHNT and YENEEA. Trimming took off 5 bases at V and 2 bases at J, with 6 bases between the two ends. The CDR3 sequence is 12 residues long.

This clonotype was detected ten times or more. The J gene is TRBJ1-2, the V gene TRBV3-1; D possibly corresponds to TRBD1 (5 bases). The CDR3 is 13 residues long. Trimming removed 7 bases from V and 0 bases from J, with 9 bases in between. Per the germline V gene, CDR1 is LGHDT and CDR2 is YNNKEL (reference sequence). The CDR3 DNA reads as TGTGCCAGCACCCAGGGCCCTAACTATGGCTACACCTTC. It yields the protein CASTQGPNYGYTF.

This clonotype came up a few times. The chain combines TRBV20-1 with TRBJ2-7; perhaps TRBD1 as D (6 bases). The CDR3 is made up of 12 amino acids. V was cut by 5 bases and J by 4 bases, with 12 bases left in between. Germline lookup yields CDR1 DFQATT and CDR2 SNEGSKA (reference sequence). The CDR3: CSAGQKGYEQYF. CDR3 nucleotide sequence: TGCAGTGCTGGACAGAAAGGGTACGAGCAGTACTTC.